This entry lists 21 T cell receptor beta chains sequenced from one sample in a study of response to subunit inactivated influenza vaccine (dated by TCRdb to the late 2010s). Library preparation was by RT-PCR. The instrument was an Illumina HiSeq 2500. The raw public data were reprocessed by TCRdb itself: fastp quality trimming at Q25, MiXCR clonotype calling, in-frame beta chains only. Every distinct CDR3 protein forms one entry, paired with its most common genes and DNA. This sample holds over 400,000 distinct CDR3 sequences; approximately 11% were observed only once. The ten top clones hold 10% to 15% of the sample. This specimen's time point label, interpreted: 45 days after influenza vaccine administration. The sample was PBMCs from blood, taken about 40 days after vaccination. These receptors were collected from a man aged 45-65 years who received an inactivated influenza vaccine. Donor details come from another sample of the same person, matched by shared clones.

This chain links TRBV12-3 or TRBV12-4 with TRBJ1-1, with no clear D. CDR3 length: 14 amino acids. V was cut by 5 bases and J by 5 bases, with 15 bases left in between. The CDR3 here is CASSLLFGGTEAFF. The DNA for the CDR3 is TGTGCCAGCAGTCTCCTCTTTGGTGGGACTGAAGCTTTCTTT.

The rearrangement links TRBV24-1 to TRBJ2-1; TRBD2 aligns across 7 bases. The junction had 11 bases not matched to a gene; V was cut back by 3 bases and J by 4 bases. The CDR3 has 17 residues. Germline CDR1 and CDR2: KGHDR and SFDVKD. The CDR3: CATSDPKTSEQYNEQFF. The CDR3 region has the DNA TGTGCCACCAGTGATCCAAAAACTAGCGAGCAATACAATGAGCAGTTCTTC.

This clonotype was counted only a few times. The V and J genes are TRBV15 and TRBJ2-5; D not certain. Germline loops: CDR1 LNHNV, CDR2 YYDKDF (reference sequence). Trimming removed 4 bases from V and 2 bases from J, with 17 bases in between. The CDR3 spans 16 residues. The CDR3 loop is CATSTGEPKEQETQYF. In DNA, the CDR3 is TGTGCCACCAGCACCGGAGAACCGAAAGAACAAGAGACCCAGTACTTC.

The chain links TRBV6-1 to TRBJ1-2; perhaps TRBD1 as D (5 bases). CDR1 is MNHNS, CDR2 SASEGT, per germline. Between the trimmed V and J ends, which lost 10 bases and 0 bases, there was a span of 12 bases. CDR3 length equals 13 residues. The CDR3 loop reads CATVLGPNYGYTF. The CDR3 region has the DNA TGTGCCACGGTCTTGGGGCCTAACTATGGCTACACCTTC.

This clonotype was counted many times. J is TRBJ2-4 and V is TRBV6-5, with 7 positions matching TRBD1. The CDR3 loop spans 18 amino acids. Trimming at V came to 0 bases and at J to 0 bases, leaving 8 bases not matched to a gene. CDR1 and CDR2 (germline): MNHEY, SVGAGI. The CDR3 region has the DNA TGTGCCAGCAGTTACTCGATGGACAGGACCCTAGCCAAAAACATTCAGTACTTC. Its translation is CASSYSMDRTLAKNIQYF.

This clonotype was counted a few times. The chain has TRBV6-2 or TRBV6-3 and TRBJ2-7; 13 nucleotides match TRBD2. The germline CDR1 and CDR2 sequences are MNHEY and SVGEGT. With V trimmed by 5 bases and J by 4 bases, 8 bases remained unmatched. This CDR3 is 16 amino acids long. CDR3 residues: CASSKMGLAGKYEQYF. CDR3 bases: TGTGCCAGCAGTAAAATGGGACTAGCGGGGAAATACGAGCAGTACTTC.

There are a few counts of this clonotype. This chain links TRBV12-3 or TRBV12-4 with TRBJ2-5, with 8 bases fitting TRBD1. The CDR3 covers 15 residues. V gave up 5 bases and J gave up 6 bases; unmatched junction bases: 11. The CDR3: CASSLTGARPQTQYF. The CDR3 nucleotides read TGTGCCAGCAGTCTGACAGGGGCGCGTCCTCAGACCCAGTACTTC.

The CDR3, as DNA: TGTGCCAGCAGTTTGATTCCTCTTTCTGGGGCTAGGGAGCAGTACTTC. It specifies CASSLIPLSGAREQYF. The chain joins TRBV12-3 or TRBV12-4 to TRBJ2-7; possible D gene TRBD1, 5 bases. The CDR3 runs to 16 residues. V was clipped by 3 bases and J by 7 bases, with 22 bases between them.

This clonotype has a handful of counts. The chain uses TRBV7-2 and TRBJ2-2; 9 nucleotides line up with TRBD2. The CDR3 covers 17 residues. From germline, CDR1 is SGHTA and CDR2 FQGNSA. Trimming removed 6 bases from V and 5 bases from J; junction bases left unmatched: 13. The CDR3 DNA reads TGTGCCAGCAGACCACGGGGTAGCGGGAGTGGTACCGGGGAGCTGTTTTTT. This gives the protein CASRPRGSGSGTGELFF.

As DNA, the CDR3 is TGTGCCAGCAGTCCTGACAGGGGGTTTCCCTACGAGCAGTACTTC. As protein: CASSPDRGFPYEQYF. This chain joins TRBV5-5 and TRBJ2-7, with TRBD1 matching over 9 bases. The CDR3 covers 15 residues. V lost 5 bases and J lost 2; bases outside the gene matches: 8. Germline V gives CDR1 SGHKS, CDR2 YYEKEE (reference sequence).

Ten or more counts support this clonotype. This chain uses TRBV29-1 with TRBJ2-7; a weak D match, TRBD2 (6 bases). The germline V gene encodes CDR1 SQVTM and CDR2 ANQGSEA. Trimming removed 2 bases at V and 2 bases at J, with 10 bases between. CDR3 size: 13 residues. The DNA of the CDR3 is TGCAGCGTTGAACTTCGGGGGACCTACGAGCAGTACTTC. It yields the protein CSVELRGTYEQYF.

This clonotype was counted only a few times. The chain links TRBV4-2 to TRBJ2-5, with 7 bases matching TRBD2. The germline V gene has CDR1 LGHNA and CDR2 YNFKEQ. The CDR3 sequence is 18 residues long. V shed 4 bases, J shed 0 bases, and the junction held 14 bases outside the gene matches. Here the CDR3 DNA reads TGTGCCAGCAGCCCCCTGAGGGCTAGCGGAGGGGACCAAGAGACCCAGTACTTC. Its translation: CASSPLRASGGDQETQYF.

The chain employs TRBV30 and TRBJ2-7; D could derive from TRBD1 or TRBD2 (5 bases each). This CDR3 spans 14 amino acids. Looked up from germline, CDR1 is GTSNPN and CDR2 is SVGIG (reference sequence). V gave up 2 bases and J gave up 2 bases, with 13 bases separating them. CDR3 nucleotides: TGTGCCTGGAGTTTAGGTAGGGGAGCCTACGAGCAGTACTTC. Its protein product is CAWSLGRGAYEQYF.

CDR3 protein: CSVGLSSGANVLTF. The CDR3 coding sequence is TGCAGCGTGGGACTGAGCTCTGGGGCCAACGTCCTGACTTTC. This chain uses TRBV29-1 with TRBJ2-6; weak D call: TRBD2 (6 bases). The CDR3 length is 14 residues. Trimming took off 6 bases at V and 0 bases at J, with 9 bases between the two ends. Per germline, CDR1 SQVTM and CDR2 ANQGSEA.

This clonotype was observed a handful of times. The chain employs TRBV6-2 or TRBV6-3 and TRBJ2-2; D unclear. The V gene's germline CDR1 is MNHEY and CDR2 SVGEGT. The CDR3 loop spans 13 amino acids. Trimming left V 3 bases short and J 6 bases short, with 8 bases between. CDR3 loop: CASSYYFPGELFF. In DNA, the CDR3 is TGTGCCAGCAGTTATTACTTCCCCGGGGAGCTGTTTTTT.

At least ten counts were recorded for this clonotype. For the CDR3, the DNA is TGCGCCAGCCGCGAAGACACAGATACGCAGTATTTT. Residues: CASREDTDTQYF. The gene calls are TRBV5-1 and TRBJ2-3; D remains ambiguous. The germline V gene has CDR1 SGHRS and CDR2 YFSETQ. The V and J ends lost 7 bases and 2 bases respectively, with 8 bases between them. This CDR3 is 12 amino acids long.

The sample holds many counts of this clonotype. In nucleotides, the CDR3 is TGCAGTGCTAGTCAAGGTCACAGGGAAGGGCAGTACTTC. It translates to CSASQGHREGQYF. The chain uses TRBV20-1 and TRBJ2-7; the D gene is possibly TRBD1 (6 bases). V lost 3 bases to trimming and J lost 9 bases, with 18 bases between them. CDR1 is DFQATT and CDR2 is SNEGSKA in the germline V gene (reference sequence). The CDR3 contains 13 residues.

The table lists this clonotype with a few counts. The CDR3 coding sequence is TGTGCCAGCAGTTTATCGCGGCCCTATGGCTACACCTTC. Translating gives CASSLSRPYGYTF. The chain links TRBV12-3 or TRBV12-4 to TRBJ1-2; D is unclear. The CDR3 length is 13 residues. Trimming removed 2 bases from V and 4 bases from J, with 8 bases in between.

This chain uses TRBV9 with TRBJ2-1; 8 bases line up with TRBD2. Per germline, CDR1 SGDLS and CDR2 YYNGEE. The V and J ends lost 0 bases and 8 bases, in that order; junction bases with no gene match: 16. CDR3 length: 18 amino acids. CDR3 in amino acids: CASSVGLGSGSRPYEQFF. CDR3 DNA sequence: TGTGCCAGCAGCGTAGGGTTGGGGAGCGGGAGCCGCCCCTATGAGCAGTTCTTC.

This clonotype has a count of ten or more. V usage is TRBV6-1 and J usage is TRBJ2-1; 9 nucleotides match TRBD1. Trimming at V came to 5 bases and at J to 7 bases, leaving 12 bases not matched to a gene. Germline V lookup: CDR1 MNHNS, CDR2 SASEGT. The CDR3 runs 16 residues. As DNA, the CDR3 is TGTGCCAGCAGTCAGCAAACAGGGGGCGCGAAGAATGAGCAGTTCTTC. Translating it yields CASSQQTGGAKNEQFF.

This clonotype was recorded a few times. The chain couples TRBV3-1 to TRBJ2-3; D unclear. This CDR3 contains 15 residues. Germline lookup yields CDR1 LGHDT and CDR2 YNNKEL (reference sequence). V shed 1 base and J shed 2 bases, with 10 bases lying between them. In DNA, the CDR3 is TGTGCCAGCAGCCAAGGTTTGTCAATCACAGATACGCAGTATTTT. Protein: CASSQGLSITDTQYF.